This TCR beta chain was documented in a study of T cell repertoires in cytomegalovirus infection. Study-wide context: Matching HLA type and CMV infection were both indicated by public TCR beta signatures.

MiXCR, run by TCRdb on the reads, gives a single entry per CDR3 protein. The sample lists 680,000 or so distinct CDR3 sequences; approximately 40% were seen once. This clonotype was seen more than once but under ten times. Its antigen is currently unknown. With 6 bases clipped from V and 4 bases from J, the junction kept 6 bases outside the gene matches. The germline gives CDR1 SQVTM, CDR2 ANQGSEA. The CDR3 is 14 residues long. Findings of the study overall: The ex vivo response was dominated by HLA-C-restricted CMV-specific TCR beta clonotypes. There were carriers of CMV plus the relevant HLA, and cumulative public TCR beta family frequency identified them.

The specimen sequenced was PBMCs. The clonotype was recovered from a human donor in good health (CMV status not recorded). Some clones in this sample may be carry-over from other donors' samples. The chain couples TRBV29-1 to TRBJ2-2; 9 nucleotides align to TRBD1. The CDR3 protein is CSVLPDRGTGELFF. CDR3 sequence (DNA): TGCAGCGTATTACCGGACAGGGGCACCGGGGAGCTGTTTTTT.